Presented here are 27 T cell receptor beta chains from one specimen sequenced in a study of cytotoxic CD8 clonotypes in ibrutinib-treated CLL. Sequencing used immunoSEQ multiplex PCR; TCRdb keeps in-frame clones, though not all of them. The table records some 300,000 clones, around four fifths of them present only once. The source was PBMCs, collected before ibrutinib treatment. These TCRs come from a human donor with chronic lymphocytic leukemia.

This clone is a singleton in its sample. This chain links TRBV5-4 with TRBJ1-1, with D tentatively TRBD1 (6 bases). This CDR3 comprises 13 residues. Germline V lookup: CDR1 SGHNT, CDR2 YYREEE (reference sequence). V lost 3 bases to trimming and J lost 11 bases, with 17 bases between them. CDR3 sequence reads: CASSSWGDIPAFF. The CDR3 bases are TGTGCCAGCAGCTCGTGGGGGGACATTCCGGCTTTCTTT.

The V call is TRBV5-4, the J call TRBJ2-3; 7 bases fit TRBD2. The germline gives CDR1 SGHNT, CDR2 YYREEE (reference sequence). The CDR3 sequence is 20 residues long. V gave up 0 bases and J gave up 1 base; unmatched junction bases: 17. The CDR3 DNA is TGTGCCAGCAGCTTGGTGAGACTAGCCTTCGGCCCTAAACGCACAGATACGCAGTATTTT. The encoded protein is CASSLVRLAFGPKRTDTQYF.

This clone came up once. The rearrangement links TRBV5-1 to TRBJ1-1; no clear D gene. V was pared by 0 bases and J by 5 bases, with 14 bases between. The CDR3 is 15 amino acids. CDR1 and CDR2 (germline): SGHRS, YFSETQ. CDR3 loop: CASSLDTTRATEAFF. CDR3 bases: TGCGCCAGCAGCTTGGACACAACTCGTGCTACTGAAGCTTTCTTT.

This clone was seen only once. J is TRBJ2-1 and V is TRBV7-6; no definite D call. The CDR3 is 13 amino acids. Germline V gene lookup returns CDR1 SGHVS and CDR2 FNYEAQ. Trimming removed 5 bases from V and 4 bases from J, with 9 bases in between. Written as DNA, the CDR3 is TGTGCCAGCAGCCCCAGCAGATACAATGAGCAGTTCTTC. Translation gives CASSPSRYNEQFF.

The V call is TRBV29-1, the J call TRBJ1-1; no firm D call. This CDR3 has 12 residues. Germline V gene sequence: CDR1 SQVTM, CDR2 ANQGSEA. V was trimmed by 4 bases and J by 1 base, leaving 7 bases between them. Written as DNA, the CDR3 is TGCAGCGTTGTTCCACCGAACACTGAAGCTTTCTTT. It encodes CSVVPPNTEAFF.

The sample holds a few counts of this clone. The V and J genes are TRBV5-4 and TRBJ2-1, with 11 bases fitting TRBD2. The CDR3 spans 15 residues. The trim removed 6 bases at V and 1 base at J, leaving 3 bases unmatched. Germline-derived CDR1 and CDR2 are SGHNT and YYREEE (reference sequence). In DNA form, the CDR3 reads TGTGCCAGCAACCTAGCGGGAGGTTCCTACAATGAGCAGTTCTTC. Protein: CASNLAGGSYNEQFF.

J is TRBJ1-2 and V is TRBV5-1; D is unresolved. Trimming stripped 2 bases from V and 5 bases from J, with 10 bases between. This CDR3 has 13 amino acids. Germline V gene sequence: CDR1 SGHRS, CDR2 YFSETQ. Here the CDR3 reads CASSFGGDYGYTF. In nucleotides, the CDR3 is TGCGCCAGCAGCTTCGGCGGTGATTATGGCTACACCTTC.

The chain couples TRBV5-6 to TRBJ2-7; D gene unclear. Per the germline V gene, CDR1 is SGHDT and CDR2 is YYEEEE. This CDR3 is built from 12 residues. V was cut by 1 base and J by 1 base, with 3 bases left in between. The CDR3 spells CASSLFSYEQYF. As DNA, the CDR3 is TGTGCCAGCAGCTTGTTTTCCTACGAGCAGTACTTC. The full variable domain, in which reference TRBV5-6 and TRBJ2-7 provide the parts outside the CDR3, is DAGVTQSPTHLIKTRGQQVTLRCSPKSGHDTVSWYQQALGQGPQFIFQYYEEEERQRGNFPDRFSGHQFPNYSSELNVNALLLGDSALYLCASSLFSYEQYFGPGTRLTVT.

The rearrangement uses TRBV27 and TRBJ2-7; 8 bases are shared with TRBD2. This CDR3 spans 11 amino acids. Germline V CDR1 and CDR2: MNHEY, SMNVEV (reference sequence). J lost 6 bases, V lost 6 bases, and 1 base had no gene match. The CDR3 loop is CASSRGGEQYF. The CDR3 region has the DNA TGTGCCAGCAGCCGGGGGGGCGAGCAGTACTTC.

The J gene is TRBJ2-1, the V gene TRBV19; D is perhaps TRBD1 (5 bases). CDR1 and CDR2 from the germline V gene are LNHDA and SQIVND (reference sequence). V lost 9 bases to trimming and J lost 7 bases, with 19 bases between them. The CDR3 has 14 residues. CDR3 coding DNA: TGTGCCAGCCAGGGATTCTTTTTGGGGAATGAGCAGTTCTTC. Translation gives CASQGFFLGNEQFF.

This chain's CDR3 is CASSLGPRTGDGYTF. The CDR3 region has the DNA TGTGCCAGCAGCTTGGGTCCTCGGACAGGCGATGGCTACACCTTC. The chain couples TRBV5-6 to TRBJ1-2, with 7 bases that match TRBD1. The CDR3 is 15 amino acids. V lost 0 bases and J lost 6; bases outside the gene matches: 8. CDR1 is SGHDT and CDR2 is YYEEEE in the germline V gene. The complete variable domain, with remaining parts taken from reference TRBV5-6 and TRBJ1-2, reads DAGVTQSPTHLIKTRGQQVTLRCSPKSGHDTVSWYQQALGQGPQFIFQYYEEEERQRGNFPDRFSGHQFPNYSSELNVNALLLGDSALYLCASSLGPRTGDGYTFGSGTRLTVV.

This rearrangement joins TRBV18 to TRBJ2-7; D is ambiguous. Germline V gene sequence: CDR1 KGHSH, CDR2 LQKENI. V was clipped by 0 bases and J by 1 base, with 16 bases between them. There are 17 residues in the CDR3. The CDR3 region is CASSPPVRSGRSYEQYF. The CDR3 nucleotides are TGTGCCAGCTCACCACCCGTCCGTTCGGGCCGATCCTACGAGCAGTACTTC. The complete variable domain, with remaining parts taken from reference TRBV18 and TRBJ2-7, reads NAGVMQNPRHLVRRRGQEARLRCSPMKGHSHVYWYRQLPEEGLKFMVYLQKENIIDESGMPKERFSAEFPKEGPSILRIQQVVRGDSAAYFCASSPPVRSGRSYEQYFGPGTRLTVT.

This chain connects TRBV7-2 to TRBJ2-7; D perhaps matches TRBD1 (5 bases). Looked up from germline, CDR1 is SGHTA and CDR2 is FQGNSA. The length of the CDR3 is 11 residues. V was trimmed by 7 bases and J by 3 bases, leaving 7 bases between them. CDR3 sequence (DNA): TGTGCCAGCAAAGGGGTCTACGAGCAGTACTTC. Residues: CASKGVYEQYF. The full variable domain, in which reference TRBV7-2 and TRBJ2-7 provide the parts outside the CDR3, is GAGVSQSPSNKVTEKGKDVELRCDPISGHTALYWYRQSLGQGLEFLIYFQGNSAPDKSGLPSDRFSAERTGGSVSTLTIQRTQQEDSAVYLCASKGVYEQYFGPGTRLTVT.

This clone was observed a few times. The gene calls are TRBV9 and TRBJ2-6; the D is unclear. V lost 5 bases, J lost 0 bases, and 15 bases lay in between. The germline V gene has CDR1 SGDLS and CDR2 YYNGEE. The CDR3 is 17 residues long. The CDR3 loop reads CASRGGRATSGANVLTF. The DNA of the CDR3 is TGTGCCAGCAGGGGCGGTCGTGCTACCTCTGGGGCCAACGTCCTGACTTTC.

The count of this clone is one. J is TRBJ2-7 and V is TRBV29-1; 7 bases match TRBD1. This CDR3 contains 13 residues. V shed 4 bases, J shed 1 base, and the junction held 4 bases outside the gene matches. The germline gives CDR1 SQVTM, CDR2 ANQGSEA. The CDR3 nucleotides are TGCAGCGTTGGCCGGACAGGATCCTACGAGCAGTACTTC. This gives the protein CSVGRTGSYEQYF.

This chain connects TRBV18 to TRBJ2-5, with D hard to call. The germline V gene encodes CDR1 KGHSH and CDR2 LQKENI. V was trimmed by 4 bases and J by 5 bases, leaving 8 bases between them. This CDR3 comprises 12 residues. The CDR3 loop is CASSQERETQYF. The CDR3 coding sequence is TGTGCCAGCTCACAAGAGAGGGAGACCCAGTACTTC.

The J gene is TRBJ2-3, the V gene TRBV12-5, with D hard to call. Germline V gene sequence: CDR1 LGHNT, CDR2 FRNRAP. Trimming stripped 1 base from V and 1 base from J, with 12 bases between. CDR3 length: 16 residues. CDR3 in DNA: TGTGCTAGTGGTTTGGGACGGCCGATGGGCACAGATACGCAGTATTTT. Protein sequence: CASGLGRPMGTDTQYF.

V is TRBV7-2 and J is TRBJ1-2, with TRBD1 identical over 9 bases. In germline, CDR1 is SGHTA, CDR2 FQGNSA. The CDR3 extends over 14 amino acids. V lost 7 bases to trimming and J lost 4 bases; unmatched junction nucleotides: 7. This chain's CDR3 is CASTRTGESYGYTF. The CDR3, as DNA: TGTGCCAGCACGAGGACAGGGGAGTCCTATGGCTACACCTTC.

The chain links TRBV5-6 to TRBJ1-5; 7 bases are shared with TRBD1. This CDR3 has 16 residues. Germline-derived CDR1 and CDR2 are SGHDT and YYEEEE. Trimming cost V 2 bases and J 0 bases; bases outside gene matches: 5. CDR3 DNA: TGTGCCAGCAGCTTAGGGGACAGATTTAGCAATCAGCCCCAGCATTTT. It codes for CASSLGDRFSNQPQHF.

This chain joins TRBV11-2 and TRBJ2-7; D is ambiguous. The CDR3 spans 9 residues. The V gene's germline CDR1 is SGHAT and CDR2 FQNNGV. Trimming pared 7 bases from V and 6 bases from J, leaving 4 bases between. The CDR3 DNA sequence: TGTGCCAGCAAACCCGAGCAGTACTTC. The encoded protein is CASKPEQYF.

The V call is TRBV4-3, the J call TRBJ2-7, with TRBD2 matching 10 bases. Losses at the gene ends were 4 bases for V and 5 bases for J; bases not matched to a gene: 11. The CDR3 covers 16 residues. Germline lookup yields CDR1 LGHNA and CDR2 YSLEER. The CDR3 reads CASSPGESGRAHEQYF. In DNA form, the CDR3 reads TGCGCCAGCAGCCCCGGGGAAAGCGGGAGGGCCCACGAGCAGTACTTC.

The CDR3: CAWTKDRGLETQYF. The CDR3 DNA reads TGTGCCTGGACGAAGGACAGGGGATTGGAGACCCAGTACTTC. The rearrangement joins TRBV30 to TRBJ2-5, with 9 nucleotides matching TRBD1. With V trimmed by 4 bases and J by 5 bases, 8 bases remained unmatched. The CDR3 consists of 14 residues. The germline CDR1 and CDR2 sequences are GTSNPN and SVGIG (reference sequence).

The chain joins TRBV9 to TRBJ1-3; TRBD1 might be the D (5 bases). CDR1 and CDR2 (germline): SGDLS, YYNGEE. The CDR3 is 16 amino acids. The ends were cut back, 2 bases at V and 2 bases at J, with 14 bases in the middle. The CDR3 DNA sequence: TGTGCCAGCAGCGTTAGACAGCTAGGACCTGGAAACACCATATATTTT. As protein: CASSVRQLGPGNTIYF.

This clone has just one count. For the CDR3, the DNA is TGTGCCAGCAGTGTTTTCCGGGACTCCCAAGAGACCCAGTACTTC. Its protein is CASSVFRDSQETQYF. This sequence joins TRBV6-4 and TRBJ2-5; weak D call: TRBD2 (6 bases). The CDR3 length is 15 residues. Germline loops: CDR1 MRHNA, CDR2 SNTAGT. V shed 4 bases and J shed 1 base, with 13 bases lying between them.

This clone was observed a single time. The chain is built from TRBV7-6 and TRBJ2-1; D gene unclear. V lost 5 bases and J 5 bases, leaving 10 bases between the germline ends. The CDR3 contains 13 residues. Germline loops: CDR1 SGHVS, CDR2 FNYEAQ. The CDR3: CASSPRPDNEQFF. The CDR3 DNA reads as TGTGCCAGCAGCCCAAGACCTGACAATGAGCAGTTCTTC.

Notes on this clone: The sample holds other DNA sequences that translate to the same CDR3. V is TRBV29-1 and J is TRBJ1-1, with TRBD1 matching over 7 bases. V was clipped by 4 bases and J by 2 bases; unmatched bases: 4. Per the germline V gene, CDR1 is SQVTM and CDR2 is ANQGSEA. The CDR3 sequence is 13 residues long. The CDR3 protein is CSVASGGNTEAFF. The CDR3 nucleotides are TGCAGCGTTGCATCAGGGGGAAACACTGAAGCTTTCTTT.

V gene TRBV6-5 combines with J gene TRBJ1-3, with D possibly TRBD1 on 5 matching bases. Germline V gene lookup returns CDR1 MNHEY and CDR2 SVGAGI. CDR3 length: 15 amino acids. V lost 0 bases, J lost 3 bases, and 9 bases lay in between. CDR3 coding DNA: TGTGCCAGCAGTTACTCGATGACAGTTGGAAACACCATATATTTT. Translated: CASSYSMTVGNTIYF.